The 4 T cell receptor beta chains below all came from one sample that was sequenced in a study of control samples from healthy donors and cancer patients. Here immunoSEQ multiplex PCR was the method, and the copy in TCRdb shows in-frame clones only, minus some. The sample includes some 110,000 clones, about four fifths seen only once; the top ten take under 15%. Sequences were obtained from blood. Source of these receptors: a woman between 45 and 65 years old in good health.

V usage is TRBV13 and J usage is TRBJ2-1, with a possible D match to TRBD2 (6 bases). CDR1 PRHDT and CDR2 FYEKMQ come from the germline V gene (reference sequence). Between the trimmed V and J ends, which lost 3 bases and 7 bases, there was a span of 16 bases. The CDR3 sequence is 15 residues long. The CDR3 here is CASSFTEVGGNEQFF. Written as DNA, the CDR3 is TGTGCCAGCAGCTTTACCGAGGTGGGGGGTAATGAGCAGTTCTTC.

J is TRBJ1-3 and V is TRBV5-4; D not certain. V lost 0 bases to trimming and J lost 8 bases, with 6 bases between them. CDR1 is SGHNT, CDR2 YYREEE, per germline (reference sequence). The CDR3 is 12 residues long. Here the CDR3 reads CASSLDGDTIYF. The CDR3 nucleotides are TGTGCCAGCAGCTTGGACGGAGACACCATATATTTT.

The J gene is TRBJ2-3, the V gene TRBV12-3 or TRBV12-4; 11 bases fit TRBD2. CDR3 length: 13 amino acids. After removal of 9 bases from V and 6 bases from J, the junction contained 5 bases not matched to a gene. Here the CDR3 DNA reads TGTGCCAGTAGCGGGAGGGGGTCTGATACGCAGTATTTT. It codes for CASSGRGSDTQYF.

The chain couples TRBV6-4 to TRBJ2-3; TRBD2 aligns across 12 bases. The CDR3 runs to 15 residues. Germline CDR1 is MRHNA and CDR2 is SNTAGT. J lost 4 bases, V lost 5 bases, and 4 bases had no gene match. Written as DNA, the CDR3 is TGTGCCAGCAGTACTCTAGCGGGAGGGGCAGATACGCAGTATTTT. Protein sequence: CASSTLAGGADTQYF.